The 8 T cell receptor beta chains below were found in one sample sequenced in a study of blood T cell repertoires in COVID-19. Clones were read by immunoSEQ multiplex PCR, and TCRdb kept only the in-frame ones, dropping some. The sample holds hundreds of thousands of clones, approximately 85% seen once. The specimen was PBMCs or T cells enriched from blood (not recorded which). Source of these receptors: a woman in her forties or fifties who had recovered from COVID-19.

The J gene is TRBJ2-3, the V gene TRBV9; 10 bases are shared with TRBD1. The CDR3 runs 16 residues. The V segment lost 0 bases and the J segment 4 bases; nucleotides outside the gene matches: 5. Germline V lookup: CDR1 SGDLS, CDR2 YYNGEE. The CDR3 reads CASSVGQGAFADTQYF. For the CDR3, the DNA is TGTGCCAGCAGCGTAGGACAGGGGGCATTCGCAGATACGCAGTATTTT.

The chain joins TRBV11-1 to TRBJ1-2; the match to TRBD1 covers 8 bases. The CDR3 consists of 15 residues. The trim removed 4 bases at V and 1 base at J, leaving 5 bases unmatched. From germline, CDR1 is SGHAT and CDR2 FQDESV (reference sequence). As DNA, the CDR3 is TGTGCCAGCAGCTACTCGGACAGGGATAACTATGGCTACACCTTC. Protein sequence: CASSYSDRDNYGYTF.

Remarks on this clone: Relative to the germline gene, one junction end is altered; a read error may explain this. The V and J genes are TRBV7-7 and TRBJ2-3, with 7 bases aligning to TRBD1. The CDR3 has 15 residues. The germline V gene has CDR1 SSHAT and CDR2 FNYEAQ (reference sequence). The CDR3 DNA reads as TGTGCTAGCAGCTTCAAGGGGGCTAGCACAGATACGCAGTATTTT. Protein: CASSFKGASTDTQYF.

This clone was seen only once. The V gene is TRBV4-3, the J gene TRBJ2-3; 11 positions agree with TRBD2. The CDR3 has 16 amino acids. Germline V CDR1 and CDR2: LGHNA, YSLEER. Trimming cost V 6 bases and J 2 bases; bases outside gene matches: 7. The chain's CDR3 is CASRPGTSGSTDTQYF. The CDR3 bases are TGCGCCAGCAGGCCCGGGACTAGCGGTTCCACAGATACGCAGTATTTT.

The chain recombines TRBV27 with TRBJ1-2; 7 nucleotides align to TRBD1. Unmatched junction bases numbered 6, after V lost 2 bases and J lost 6 bases. The germline CDR1 and CDR2 sequences are MNHEY and SMNVEV (reference sequence). The length of the CDR3 is 14 residues. The CDR3 sequence is CASSLKGGADGYTF. The DNA of the CDR3 is TGTGCCAGCAGTTTAAAAGGGGGCGCGGATGGCTACACCTTC.

In its sample, this clone was seen once. The chain has TRBV30 and TRBJ1-5; D uncertain. Trimming stripped 0 bases from V and 2 bases from J, with 8 bases between. There are 14 residues in the CDR3. Per the germline V gene, CDR1 is GTSNPN and CDR2 is SVGIG (reference sequence). The CDR3 here is CAWSVFSGNQPQHF. As DNA, the CDR3 is TGTGCCTGGAGTGTATTTAGTGGCAATCAGCCCCAGCATTTT.

CDR3 DNA sequence: TGTGCCAGCAGTCAGGCGATTGCCTACGAGCAGTACTTC. This encodes CASSQAIAYEQYF. The rearrangement uses TRBV6-5 and TRBJ2-7; D remains ambiguous. With 5 bases removed from V and 2 bases from J, the gap between germline ends came to 10 bases. The CDR3 sequence is 13 residues long. Germline V lookup: CDR1 MNHEY, CDR2 SVGAGI.

This clone was seen only once. The chain carries TRBV13 and TRBJ1-2, with 12 bases matching TRBD1. Looked up from germline, CDR1 is PRHDT and CDR2 is FYEKMQ (reference sequence). V shed 5 bases, J shed 8 bases, and the junction held 6 bases outside the gene matches. The CDR3 loop spans 14 amino acids. The DNA for the CDR3 is TGTGCCAGCAGCCTCGGGACAGGGGGCGTCGGCTACACCTTC. Its translation is CASSLGTGGVGYTF.